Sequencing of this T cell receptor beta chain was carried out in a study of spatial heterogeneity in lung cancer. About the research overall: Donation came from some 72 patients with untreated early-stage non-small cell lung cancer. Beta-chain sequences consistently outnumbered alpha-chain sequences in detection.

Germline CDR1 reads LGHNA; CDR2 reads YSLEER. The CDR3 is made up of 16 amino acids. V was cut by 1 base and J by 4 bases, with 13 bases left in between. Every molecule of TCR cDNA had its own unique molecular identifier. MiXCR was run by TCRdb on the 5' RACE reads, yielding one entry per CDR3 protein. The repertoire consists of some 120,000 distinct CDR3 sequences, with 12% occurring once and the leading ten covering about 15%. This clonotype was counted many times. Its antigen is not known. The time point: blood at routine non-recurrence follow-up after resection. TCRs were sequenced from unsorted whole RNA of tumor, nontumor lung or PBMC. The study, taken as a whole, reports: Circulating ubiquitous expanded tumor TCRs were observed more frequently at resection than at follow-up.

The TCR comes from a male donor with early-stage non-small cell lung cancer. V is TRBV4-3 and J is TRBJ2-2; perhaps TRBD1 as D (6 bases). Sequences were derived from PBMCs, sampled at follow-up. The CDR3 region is CASSQGPTGGTGELFF. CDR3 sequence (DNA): TGCGCCAGCAGCCAAGGCCCGACAGGTGGCACCGGGGAGCTGTTTTTT.